The T cell receptor beta chain under discussion was sequenced for a study of control samples from healthy donors and cancer patients. The data were produced by immunoSEQ multiplex PCR, yet TCRdb's version contains in-frame clones alone and is incomplete. This sample has some 28,000 clones, with 79% found just once. CDR1 and CDR2 (germline): LNHDA, SQIVND (reference sequence). V trimming: 1 base; J trimming: 2 bases; junction bases outside the gene matches: 15. This CDR3 spans 20 amino acids. This clone was counted between two and nine times. Sequenced: PBMCs. The sequence was collected from a man in his fifties or sixties with head and neck cancer. This chain links TRBV19 with TRBJ1-5; 9 bases align to TRBD1. The CDR3 loop reads CASSIVLTGTGRRGNQPQHF. In DNA form, the CDR3 reads TGTGCCAGTAGTATAGTTCTTACAGGGACAGGGCGCCGTGGCAATCAGCCCCAGCATTTT.